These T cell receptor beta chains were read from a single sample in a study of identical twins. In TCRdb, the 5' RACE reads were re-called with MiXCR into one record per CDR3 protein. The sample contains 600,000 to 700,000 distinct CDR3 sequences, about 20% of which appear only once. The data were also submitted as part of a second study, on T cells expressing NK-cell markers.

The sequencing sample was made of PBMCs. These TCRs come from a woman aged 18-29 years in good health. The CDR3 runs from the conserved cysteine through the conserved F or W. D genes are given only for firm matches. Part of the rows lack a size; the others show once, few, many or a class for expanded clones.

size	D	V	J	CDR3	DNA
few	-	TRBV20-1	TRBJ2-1	CSARDTSASLINYNEQFF	TGCAGTGCTAGAGATACGAGCGCATCGCTAATTAACTACAATGAGCAGTTCTTC
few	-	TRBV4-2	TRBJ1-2	CASSQTPGRGDYGYTF	TGTGCCAGCAGCCAGACCCCAGGAAGGGGAGACTATGGCTACACCTTC
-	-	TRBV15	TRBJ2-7	CATSRDPLPNLAESSYEQYF	TGTGCCACCAGCAGAGATCCGCTTCCGAATTTAGCGGAGAGCTCCTACGAGCAGTACTTC
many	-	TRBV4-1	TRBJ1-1	CASSQAGMNTEAFF	TGCGCCAGCAGCCAAGCCGGGATGAACACTGAAGCTTTCTTT
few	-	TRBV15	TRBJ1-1	CATSRDGQVGTEAFF	TGTGCCACCAGCAGAGATGGCCAGGTGGGCACTGAAGCTTTCTTT
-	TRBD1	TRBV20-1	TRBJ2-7	CSAKGTGYHEQYF	TGCAGTGCTAAGGGGACAGGGTACCACGAGCAGTACTTC
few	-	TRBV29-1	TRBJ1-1	CSVNGMNTEAFF	TGCAGCGTCAACGGAATGAACACTGAAGCTTTCTTT
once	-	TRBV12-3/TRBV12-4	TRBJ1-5	CASSLSRVNQPQHF	TGTGCCAGCAGTTTAAGTAGGGTAAATCAGCCCCAGCATTTT
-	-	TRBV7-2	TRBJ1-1	CASSIYRDTEAFF	TGTGCCAGCAGCATATACAGGGACACTGAAGCTTTCTTT
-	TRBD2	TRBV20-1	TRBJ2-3	CCARGILAGGADTQYF	TGCTGTGCTAGAGGGATACTAGCGGGAGGGGCAGATACGCAGTATTTT
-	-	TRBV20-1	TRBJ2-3	CSARIGGPFSTDTQYF	TGCAGTGCTAGGATCGGGGGTCCCTTTAGCACAGATACGCAGTATTTT
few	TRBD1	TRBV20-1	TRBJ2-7	CSATGPGTDAYEQYF	TGCAGTGCGACCGGCCCCGGGACAGATGCCTACGAGCAGTACTTC
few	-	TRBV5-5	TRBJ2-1	CASSRVGNSYNEQFF	TGTGCCAGCAGTCGTGTAGGAAACTCCTACAATGAGCAGTTCTTC
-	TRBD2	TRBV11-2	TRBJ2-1	CASSLGLMAGGQGEQFF	TGTGCCAGCAGCTTAGGTCTGATGGCGGGGGGGCAGGGTGAGCAGTTCTTC
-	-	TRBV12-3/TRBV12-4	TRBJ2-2	CASTPPTGELFF	TGTGCCAGCACCCCCCCGACCGGGGAGCTGTTTTTT
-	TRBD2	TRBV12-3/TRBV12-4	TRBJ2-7	CASGGTSGYEQYF	TGTGCCAGCGGAGGGACTAGCGGCTACGAGCAGTACTTC
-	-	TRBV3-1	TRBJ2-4	CASSQPGQGQYF	TGTGCCAGCAGCCAACCCGGGCAGGGACAGTACTTC
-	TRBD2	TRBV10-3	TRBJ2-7	CAISEGGTNAYEQYF	TGTGCCATCAGTGAGGGGGGGACTAACGCCTACGAGCAGTACTTC
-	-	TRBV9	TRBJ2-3	CASSRGPYTDTQYF	TGTGCCAGCAGTCGGGGACCCTACACAGATACGCAGTATTTT
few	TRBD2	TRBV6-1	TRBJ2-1	CASSVSGLAEQFF	TGTGCCAGCAGTGTTTCGGGACTAGCGGAGCAGTTCTTC
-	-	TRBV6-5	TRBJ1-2	CASSYPGARGDGYTF	TGTGCCAGCAGTTACCCGGGGGCGCGTGGTGATGGCTACACCTTC
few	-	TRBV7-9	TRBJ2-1	CASTPLTNNEQFF	TGTGCCAGCACCCCACTGACTAACAATGAGCAGTTCTTC
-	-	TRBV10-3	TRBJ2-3	CAISAGATTDTQYF	TGTGCCATCAGCGCGGGGGCAACCACAGATACGCAGTATTTT
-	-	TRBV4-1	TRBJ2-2	CASNIAQGTGELFF	TGCGCCAGCAATATTGCCCAGGGCACCGGGGAGCTGTTTTTT
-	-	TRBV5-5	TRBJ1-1	CASSFARETEAFF	TGTGCCAGCAGCTTCGCTCGCGAAACTGAAGCTTTCTTT
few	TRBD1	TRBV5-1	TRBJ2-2	CASSWGTGRRPGELFF	TGCGCCAGCAGCTGGGGGACAGGGCGTCGTCCCGGGGAGCTGTTTTTT
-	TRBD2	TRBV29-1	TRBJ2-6	CSVPTSGASGANVLTF	TGCAGCGTCCCGACTAGCGGGGCGTCTGGGGCCAACGTCCTGACTTTC